This TCR beta chain stems from a study of beta chain features in type 1 diabetes (dated by TCRdb to the late 2010s). With respect to the entire study: Mean age, gender distribution, total cell number and subset yield were not different between patients and healthy donors. Whereas all 30 or so donors provided naive and central memory subsets, regulatory and stem cell-like memory subsets were isolated from just 8 patients and about 8 healthy donors. A total of about 100,000,000 sorted cells were examined across all samples, and RNA yield correlated strongly with the number of cells per subset. The study compared TCRB repertoires of sorted circulating CD4+ T cell subsets between recently diagnosed type 1 diabetes patients and matched healthy donors.

What the work shows at the level of the full study, not this receptor alone: Naive, central memory and regulatory TCRB repertoires appeared to be more alike among patients than among healthy donors. In all four CD4+ subsets, TCRB CDR3 length was moderately but significantly shorter in type 1 diabetes patients. Shorter templates might be favored by PCR, yet because patient and control samples were amplified and corrected together, any such skew would affect both groups equally. Patients with type 1 diabetes made fewer insertions and deleted more nucleotides at VDJ recombination sites, implying thymic rearrangement abnormalities. Because the HLA sub-analyses included only small numbers of individuals, any influence of HLA type on TCRB rearrangement was left unresolved. Because cDNA rather than genomic DNA was sequenced, highly expressing activated cells could have been over-represented, although no difference in activation and CD3 levels was found between groups.

CDR1 and CDR2 (SQVTM, ANQGSEA) derive from the germline V gene. The CDR3 contains 12 residues, cysteine and phenylalanine counted. Left in the record is the CDR3 DNA by itself, 36 bases read in frame from the first base. V is pruned by 5 bases and J by 2 bases, leaving 2 bases of the junction without a gene match. The entire isolated RNA was reverse transcribed using the High Capacity cDNA Reverse Transcription Kit, and thus expressed TCRB transcripts were sequenced. Deep immunoSEQ sequencing was applied to naive, central memory and regulatory T cell samples, giving an average of about 3.8 million total reads per sample. Sorted cells were lysed in RLT buffer, and RNA was extracted using DNase-treated RNeasy Micro or Mini kits according to cell number. To prevent cross-contamination, each cell subset was processed individually, whereas patient and healthy donor samples were processed jointly. TCRB sequences were amplified from cDNA with the immunoSEQ multiplex PCR, producing 87-bp fragments spanning the CDR3 region. The amplicons were sequenced using the Illumina HiSeq platform. The published analysis was carried out like this. PCR bias was computationally corrected using synthetic template baselines, reads within Hamming distance 2 were collapsed, and singletons that could not be merged were discarded. By aligning reads against IMGT, V, D and J genes, CDR3 length, and insertions or deletions at six rearrangement sites were assigned. Within each subset, clonotype counts were normalized to sorted cell number, after which true diversity and Gini coefficients were computed with the tcR R package. Repertoire sharing was quantified using the overlap coefficient calculated on TCRB nucleotide sequences. As a proxy for the pre-selection repertoire, out-of-frame TCRB sequences from naive cells were analyzed. Here the immuneACCESS table is served through TCRdb, limited to in-frame sequences with V and J called. Missing clones are a known gap in these copies; in checked studies unresolved V genes cover under half, and the rest lacks a known reason. Clonal size and the V and J genes are those of that table, whereas D and trimming came from the DNA. This sample lists around 240,000 clones; about 10% were detected once. The ten largest clones represent approximately 0.035% of the sample.

A single peripheral blood draw of 95 to 150 mL on average was collected from each donor into heparinised tubes. A BD FACSAria II and a panel including CD45RO, CCR7, CD25, CD127, CD95 and CD27 were used to sort naive, central memory, regulatory and stem cell-like memory CD4+ T cells. All sorted populations exceeded 95% purity. PBMCs were isolated immediately by Lymphoprep density gradient centrifugation and stained directly without culture. So that batch effects would be minimized, each experiment stained and sorted samples in pairs, pairing one healthy donor with one patient. Note on this clone: What antigen it recognizes has not been identified. Per-base quality was not reported, and no clone a single base away is much larger than it.

This clonotype originated in a woman aged 18-29 years in good health. Sequencing input: naive CD4+ T cells from blood. This specimen's cell subset or site label, interpreted: true naive CD4+ T cells. The chain is encoded by TRBV29-1 joined to TRBJ2-5; 7 central nucleotides agree with TRBD1. The CDR3 protein is CSVYRGQETQYF. Here is the DNA: TGCAGCGTTTACAGGGGACAAGAGACCCAGTACTTC.